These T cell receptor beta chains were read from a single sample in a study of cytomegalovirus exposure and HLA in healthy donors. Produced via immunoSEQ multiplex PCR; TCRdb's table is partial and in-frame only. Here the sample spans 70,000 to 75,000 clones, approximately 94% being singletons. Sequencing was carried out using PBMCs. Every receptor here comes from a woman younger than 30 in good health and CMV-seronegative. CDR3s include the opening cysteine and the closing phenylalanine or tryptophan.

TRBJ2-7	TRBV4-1	CASSRLLGLGFLYEQYF
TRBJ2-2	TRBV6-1	CASSEKAGDDTGELFF
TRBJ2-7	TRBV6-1	CAINPFRDRAYEQYF
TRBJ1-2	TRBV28	CASTIRANYGYTF
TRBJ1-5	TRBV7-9	CASSLAGTGDREPQHF
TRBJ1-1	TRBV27	CASSPRLTGYMNTEAFF
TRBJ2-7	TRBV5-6	CASSFGQTYEQYF
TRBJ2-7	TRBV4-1	CASSLLPGQSSYEQYF
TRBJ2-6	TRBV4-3	CASSQGQAAYGVLTF
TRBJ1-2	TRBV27	CASSRGQGNYGYTF
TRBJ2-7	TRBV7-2	CASSEEASGGDEQYF
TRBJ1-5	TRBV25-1	CASGTDGDQPQHF
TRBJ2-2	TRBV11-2	CASSLDRVPNTGELFF
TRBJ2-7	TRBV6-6	CASSYSDGDTYEQYF
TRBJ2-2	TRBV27	CASTQFGGTGELFF
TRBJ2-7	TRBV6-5	CASNPGLGRHEQYF
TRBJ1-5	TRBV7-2	CASSLSGGYGQPQHF
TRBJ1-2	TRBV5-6	CASTSGSYGYTF
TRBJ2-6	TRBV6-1	CASSLDTGANVLTF
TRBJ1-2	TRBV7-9	CASSPQVGHRAPNYGYTF
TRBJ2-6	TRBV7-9	CASNTVSSGFSGANVLTF
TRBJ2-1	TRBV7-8	CASGRPTGARSYNEQFF
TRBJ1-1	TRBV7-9	CASSFPGDISRESFEAFF
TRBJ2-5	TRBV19	CASSIQGPETQYF
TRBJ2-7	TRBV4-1	CASSQGAEASEQYF
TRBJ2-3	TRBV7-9	CASSPRGAGNTQYF
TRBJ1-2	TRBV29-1	CSVEPGYGYTF
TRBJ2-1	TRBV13	CASSPRDHGGLVEQFF
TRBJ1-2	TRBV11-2	CASSSGRPGYTF
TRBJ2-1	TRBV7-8	CASSPTGSYNEQFF
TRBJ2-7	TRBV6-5	CASSYDGQGLHEQYF
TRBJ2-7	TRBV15	CATSQRQGRNEQYF
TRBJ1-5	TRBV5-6	CASSLGQGGFISNQPQHF
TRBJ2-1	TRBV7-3	CASSRDRGGHNEQFF
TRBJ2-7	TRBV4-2	CASSQEELAGGPHEQYF
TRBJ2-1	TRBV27	CASRGVGGRASNEQFF
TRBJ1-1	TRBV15	CATSRDRSGGTEAFF
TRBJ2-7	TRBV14	CASSGLAGRGEQYF
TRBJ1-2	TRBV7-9	CASSSGTGGTFGYTF
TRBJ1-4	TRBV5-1	CASSPGTDNEKLFF
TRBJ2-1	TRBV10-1	CASRVVGLAQSSYNEQFF
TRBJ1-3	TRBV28	CASSLRIDTGNTIYF
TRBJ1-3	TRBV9	CASSVNVRVSSGNTIYF
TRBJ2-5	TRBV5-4	CASSLTSQETQYF
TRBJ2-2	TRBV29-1	CSGVAVNTGELFF
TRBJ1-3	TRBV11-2	CASSLGARGRGNTIYF
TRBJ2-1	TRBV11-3	CASSLGQLNEQFF
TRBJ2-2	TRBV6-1	CASSDTPGNGELFF
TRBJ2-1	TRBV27	CASSQTPSYNEQFF
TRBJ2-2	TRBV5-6	CASSPGGPPNTGELFF
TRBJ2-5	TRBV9	CASSVAQDIETQYF
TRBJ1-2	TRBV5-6	CASSLATGTGIDYGYTF
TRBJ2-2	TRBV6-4	CASSGGNTGELFF
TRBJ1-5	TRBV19	CASSIGGVYSNQPQHF
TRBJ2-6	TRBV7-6	CASSPSVTGNGANVLTF